This T cell receptor beta chain was recorded in a study of T cells after yellow fever vaccination. Across the study: Preparing low-cell-number fractions relied on SMART-Seq v4 Ultra Low Input.

Conversion of TCR transcripts into cDNA relied on 5'RACE template switching, which added a universal primer site and UMIs. TCRdb fed the 5' RACE reads into MiXCR, producing one record per CDR3 protein. The sample lists around 500,000 distinct CDR3 sequences, about a fifth occurring once. Trimming took 4 bases from V and 4 from J; bases not matched to a gene: 3. Germline CDR1 is SGHTA and CDR2 is FQGNSA. The CDR3 is made up of 15 amino acids. The study's findings and limits: Reappearing after the booster were most of the clones from primary vaccination (less than 97% CD4, around 88% CD8).

Many counts were recorded for this clonotype. Its antigen remains unknown. The chain combines TRBV7-2 with TRBJ2-1; the match to TRBD2 covers 11 bases. The sequence came from a man aged 18 to 29 who received the YFV17D yellow fever vaccine. Source: PBMCs, taken roughly 20 days after the first yellow fever vaccination. This chain's CDR3 is CASSSGTSGYNEQFF. The CDR3 nucleotides are TGTGCCAGCAGCTCAGGGACTAGCGGTTACAATGAGCAGTTCTTC.